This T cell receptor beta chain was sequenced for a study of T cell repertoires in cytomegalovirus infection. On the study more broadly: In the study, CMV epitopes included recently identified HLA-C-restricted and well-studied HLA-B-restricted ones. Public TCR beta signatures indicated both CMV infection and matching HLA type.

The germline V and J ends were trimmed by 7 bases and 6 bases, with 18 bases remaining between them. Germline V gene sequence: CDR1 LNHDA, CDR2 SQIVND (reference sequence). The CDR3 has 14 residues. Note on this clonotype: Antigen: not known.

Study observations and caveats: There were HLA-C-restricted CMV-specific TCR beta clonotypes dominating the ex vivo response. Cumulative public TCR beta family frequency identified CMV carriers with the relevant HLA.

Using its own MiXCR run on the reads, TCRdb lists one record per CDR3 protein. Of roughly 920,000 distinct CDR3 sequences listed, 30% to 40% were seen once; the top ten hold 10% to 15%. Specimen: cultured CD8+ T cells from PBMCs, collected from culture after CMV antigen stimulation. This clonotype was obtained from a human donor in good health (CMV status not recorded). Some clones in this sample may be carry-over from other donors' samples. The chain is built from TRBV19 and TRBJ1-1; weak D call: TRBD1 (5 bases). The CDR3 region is CASITGLPGAEAFF. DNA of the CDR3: TGTGCCAGTATCACGGGACTGCCTGGCGCTGAAGCTTTCTTT.